This is a list of T cell receptor beta chains from one sample in a study of metastatic and nonmetastatic thyroid tumors. TCRdb re-called the PCR reads via MiXCR. This table has about 41,000 clones, 28% appearing once. The sequenced sample consisted of blood. These receptors were collected from a male donor with papillary thyroid cancer or a benign thyroid nodule (not recorded which). Some clones in this sample may be carry-over from other donors' samples. Each CDR3 is given with its conserved first and last residue. Each record gives: J gene, V gene, CDR3 protein.

TRBJ2-1 | TRBV5-1 | CASSGTGERGNNEQFF
TRBJ2-3 | TRBV2 | CASIDRQGVDTQYF
TRBJ2-7 | TRBV15 | CATSTGDASGFYEQYF
TRBJ2-7 | TRBV12-5 | CASGPAVRDPTYEHYF
TRBJ2-3 | TRBV20-1 | CSARVLYGLADPTDTQYF
TRBJ2-7 | TRBV7-9 | CASRSGGRSYEQYF
TRBJ2-7 | TRBV19 | CASNWGEGRASWVQYF
TRBJ1-1 | TRBV5-1 | CASSPLGQRVLKAFF
TRBJ2-1 | TRBV5-1 | CASSGGLYNEQFF
TRBJ1-3 | TRBV18 | CASSHVQSSGNTIYF
TRBJ2-7 | TRBV12-1 | CASSFENSYEQYF
TRBJ2-7 | TRBV6-2/TRBV6-3 | CASSLTPHNTYEQYF
TRBJ2-1 | TRBV7-3 | CASSFRWGEQFF
TRBJ1-2 | TRBV5-1 | CASSSEWGYGYTF
TRBJ1-1 | TRBV28 | CASSFMDLQGKDTEAFF
TRBJ1-2 | TRBV7-9 | CASSNINTDIYCYTF
TRBJ1-2 | TRBV18 | CASSPGTDYGYTF
TRBJ2-2 | TRBV2 | CATHWNSNTGELFF
TRBJ2-5 | TRBV5-1 | CASRMWGEETQYF
TRBJ2-3 | TRBV20-1 | CSARAIKDRSGRDTQYF
TRBJ2-5 | TRBV2 | CASLGGHQETQYF
TRBJ2-3 | TRBV28 | CASSLWTMGPSTDTQYF
TRBJ1-5 | TRBV6-2/TRBV6-3 | CASSYRAARGGNQPQHF
TRBJ2-1 | TRBV4-2 | CASSQDHSGGYNEQFF
TRBJ2-5 | TRBV19 | CASMASYEETQYF
TRBJ2-7 | TRBV19 | CASSGSLSSYEQYF
TRBJ1-1 | TRBV20-1 | CSAIGGVDSGVRTEAFF
TRBJ2-1 | TRBV18 | CVSPPDQGNEQFF
TRBJ1-5 | TRBV20-1 | CSARDNGRGLGQPQHF
TRBJ2-3 | TRBV5-1 | CASSLGTRASTDTQYF
TRBJ1-1 | TRBV28 | CASSQGGGVYTEAFF
TRBJ2-5 | TRBV18 | CASSPLPGPRETQHF
TRBJ2-1 | TRBV10-3 | CSISESGGSSYSEQFF
TRBJ2-7 | TRBV27 | CASSQTPGPFYEQYF
TRBJ2-7 | TRBV18 | CASSLSDRYEQYF
TRBJ2-3 | TRBV5-1 | CASSLDGAGVAANTQYF
TRBJ2-3 | TRBV19 | CASNIGQGRADTQYF
TRBJ1-4 | TRBV19 | CASSASRQNFNEKLFF